This T cell receptor beta chain derives from a study of T cell changes during pregnancy in multiple sclerosis. This clone was seen just once. Germline assignment: CDR1 MGHRA and CDR2 YSYEKL. The junction had 8 bases not matched to a gene; V was cut back by 3 bases and J by 2 bases. The CDR3 length is 18 residues. Only in-frame clones appear in the TCRdb table, and some are missing; sequencing was by immunoSEQ multiplex PCR. The sample holds 73,000 or so clones, about 90% seen once. This sequence was found in a female donor with multiple sclerosis, enrolled in a pregnancy study. The genes are TRBV4-1 and TRBJ2-7; 15 nucleotides agree with TRBD2. Specimen: peripheral blood, collected in the second trimester of pregnancy. This CDR3 is CASSHGTSGGFATYEQYF. CDR3 coding DNA: TGCGCCAGCAGCCACGGGACTAGCGGGGGGTTCGCGACCTACGAGCAGTACTTC.